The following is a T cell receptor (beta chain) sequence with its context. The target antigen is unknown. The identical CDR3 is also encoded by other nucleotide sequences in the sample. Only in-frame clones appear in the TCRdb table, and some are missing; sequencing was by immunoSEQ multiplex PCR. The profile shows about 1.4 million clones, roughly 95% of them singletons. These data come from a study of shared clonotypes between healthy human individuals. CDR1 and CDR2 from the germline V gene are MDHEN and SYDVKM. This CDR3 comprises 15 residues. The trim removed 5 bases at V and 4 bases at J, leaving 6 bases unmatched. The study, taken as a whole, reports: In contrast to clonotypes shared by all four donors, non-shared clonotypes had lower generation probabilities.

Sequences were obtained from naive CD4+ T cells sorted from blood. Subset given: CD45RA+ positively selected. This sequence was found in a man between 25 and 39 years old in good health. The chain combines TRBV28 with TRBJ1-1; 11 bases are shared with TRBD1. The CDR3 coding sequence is TGTGCCAGCAGTCCTCGGACAGGGGGCATCACTGAAGCTTTCTTT. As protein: CASSPRTGGITEAFF.